This T cell receptor beta chain was captured by sequencing in a study of a mutant IDH1 vaccine in newly diagnosed glioma (dated by TCRdb to the early 2020s). Background on the whole study: Patients received eight vaccinations in weeks 1, 3, 5, 7, 11, 15, 19 and 23, corresponding to visits V03 through V10. Vaccination started 4-6 weeks after radiotherapy alone, or was given together with temozolomide cycles in the groups whose treatment included chemotherapy. For exploratory analyses, fewer than 30 treated patients had longitudinal TCRB deep sequencing done wherever samples were available. Of the 25 to 40 treated patients, roughly 62% were male and approximately 38% were female, and the mean age was approximately 39 years. Before enrollment, patients had received standard therapy of radiotherapy alone, temozolomide alone, or radiochemotherapy with temozolomide; most received the combination. Six visits were used for peripheral blood collection: V03 (baseline), V05, V07, V10, V12 and V13. Study-wide conclusions, independent of this receptor: Immune responses induced by the vaccine were seen in 93.3% of patients across multiple MHC alleles. PBMC samples for TCRB deep sequencing were selected based on availability. According to the authors, sample limitations meant that analyses of patient blood samples could not be reproduced. Pseudoprogression appeared unrelated to alterations in the top peripheral T cell clonotypes detected by TCRB sequencing.

V is clipped by 2 bases and J by 5 bases, and the sequence between their germline boundaries is 9 bases long. Spanning cysteine to phenylalanine, the CDR3 consists of 13 amino acids. The sequence is cut down to CDR3 DNA, 39 bases in frame from base 1. CDR1 and CDR2 are drawn from the germline V gene: LGHNA, YNFKEQ. Libraries came from the immunoSEQ multiplex PCR assay. The hsTCRB Kit was used according to the manufacturer's protocol to amplify rearranged TCR beta chain sequences. TCRB libraries were sequenced on an Illumina MiSeq. Under the source paper's analysis protocol: Demultiplexing, trimming and gene mapping were performed with the kit vendor's proprietary platform. Held by TCRdb, this immuneACCESS table contains in-frame sequences only and omits some clones. Under half of the omission traces to an unresolved V gene where checked; the cause of the rest is unknown. V, J and clone size are taken as reported in that table, and D and trimming were inferred from the DNA itself. The sample contains approximately 110,000 clones, almost 90% of them found a single time. Clones ranked in the top ten supply roughly 0.57% of the sample.

Taken with the paper, the label for time point translates to: week 11, during vaccination. Each vaccine dose was 300 ug of a 20-mer mutant IDH1 peptide in Montanide, given subcutaneously with topical imiquimod. All donors had newly diagnosed IDH1-mutant astrocytomas of WHO grade 3 or 4 that showed loss of nuclear ATRX. The samples were drawn from NOA16, a multicentre, single-arm, open-label phase I trial in Germany that tested a mutant IDH1 peptide vaccine in humans for the first time. The DNeasy Blood and Tissue Kit was used to extract genomic DNA from EDTA blood for TCRB sequencing. This clone was counted once. It has no known antigen specificity. The record has no base qualities; no much larger clone is one base away.

The specimen was PBMCs, collected from a glioma patient whose treatment included an IDH1 peptide vaccine. The rearranged segments are TRBV4-2 and TRBJ1-2; the best D guess is TRBD1, with 5 bases matching. This clonotype was obtained from a woman between 50 and 59 years old with glioma. The encoded CDR3 is CASSQPSGYGYTF. The DNA is as follows: TGTGCCAGCAGCCAACCTTCAGGGTATGGCTACACCTTC.